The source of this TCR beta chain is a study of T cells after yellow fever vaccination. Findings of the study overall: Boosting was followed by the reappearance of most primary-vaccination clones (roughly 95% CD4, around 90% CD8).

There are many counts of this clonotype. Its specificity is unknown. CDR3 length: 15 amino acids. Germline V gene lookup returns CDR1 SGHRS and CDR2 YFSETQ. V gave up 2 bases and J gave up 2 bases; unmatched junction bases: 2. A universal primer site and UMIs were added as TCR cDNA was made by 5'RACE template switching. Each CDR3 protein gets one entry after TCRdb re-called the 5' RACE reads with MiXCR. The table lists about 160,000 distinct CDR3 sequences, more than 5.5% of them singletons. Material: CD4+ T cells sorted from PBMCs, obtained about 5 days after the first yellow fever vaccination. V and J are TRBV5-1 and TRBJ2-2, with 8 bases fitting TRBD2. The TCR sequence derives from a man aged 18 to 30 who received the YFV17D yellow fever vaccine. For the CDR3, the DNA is TGCGCCAGCAGCTTAGCGGGAGTCAACACCGGGGAGCTGTTTTTT. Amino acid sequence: CASSLAGVNTGELFF.